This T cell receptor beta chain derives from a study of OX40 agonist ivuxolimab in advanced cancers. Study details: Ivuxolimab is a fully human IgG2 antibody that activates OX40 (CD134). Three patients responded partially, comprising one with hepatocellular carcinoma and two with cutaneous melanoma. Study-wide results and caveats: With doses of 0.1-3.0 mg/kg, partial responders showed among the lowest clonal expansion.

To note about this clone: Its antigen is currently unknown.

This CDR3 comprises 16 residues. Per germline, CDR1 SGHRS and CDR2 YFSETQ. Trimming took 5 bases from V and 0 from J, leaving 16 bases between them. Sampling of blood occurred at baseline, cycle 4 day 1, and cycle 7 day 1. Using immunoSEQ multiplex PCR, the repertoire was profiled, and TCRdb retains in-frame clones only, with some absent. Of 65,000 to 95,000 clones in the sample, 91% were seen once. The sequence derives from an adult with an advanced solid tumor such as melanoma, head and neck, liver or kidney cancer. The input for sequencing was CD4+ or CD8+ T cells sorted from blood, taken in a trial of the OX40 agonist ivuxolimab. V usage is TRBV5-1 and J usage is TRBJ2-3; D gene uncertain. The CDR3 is CASRQGTAPSTDTQYF. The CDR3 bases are TGCGCCAGCAGACAAGGAACAGCCCCTAGCACAGATACGCAGTATTTT.